The entry below gives a single T cell receptor beta chain sequence along with its context. These data belong to a study of blood T cell repertoires in COVID-19. Across the whole study: From T cells, B-cell-depleted T cells, or PBMCs came the material, which was cDNA or gDNA.

Looked up from germline, CDR1 is SGHNT and CDR2 is YYREEE (reference sequence). V was pared by 0 bases and J by 4 bases, with 8 bases between. This CDR3 is built from 14 residues. In the original processing: Reference gene primers were amplified, and this amplification served to estimate nucleated cell counts. Method: immunoSEQ multiplex PCR; TCRdb's copy keeps in-frame clones and lacks some. V, J and clone size are those of that table, while D and trimming were read from the DNA. In the table there are 250,000 or so clones, 90% of which are singletons. This clonotype originated in a woman aged 55-70 years with COVID-19, enrolled during active disease. The V and J genes are TRBV5-4 and TRBJ2-4, with D possibly being TRBD1 (6 bases). The sequenced material came from peripheral blood. In DNA, the CDR3 is TGTGCCAGCAGCTTGGCAGGGGCGAAAAACATTCAGTACTTC. This codes for CASSLAGAKNIQYF.